The 20 T cell receptor beta chains below were found in one sample sequenced in a study of T cells in Graves' hyperthyroidism and ophthalmopathy. RNA transcripts served as the template for amplifying TCR beta CDR3 regions. HTBI primers were employed in a first-round RT-PCR of the TCR CDR3. TCRdb re-analysed the multiplex PCR reads in MiXCR, keeping a single row per CDR3 protein. This sample has roughly 93,000 distinct CDR3 sequences, with 51% found just once. The source material was blood. The receptors shown here come from a woman in her thirties or forties with Graves' hyperthyroidism.

This clonotype was observed many times. The rearrangement joins TRBV12-3 or TRBV12-4 to TRBJ2-7; possible D gene TRBD2, 7 bases. Trimming took 8 bases from V and 6 from J, leaving 17 bases between them. CDR3 length equals 13 residues. CDR3 coding DNA: TGTGCCAGCGAGGGGGGGCAGAGAGTCGAGCAGTACTTC. Translating gives CASEGGQRVEQYF.

The chain combines TRBV13 with TRBJ2-5, with a tentative D call TRBD2 (5 bases). There are 15 residues in the CDR3. Trimming took 3 bases from V and 2 from J, leaving 13 bases between them. Looked up from germline, CDR1 is PRHDT and CDR2 is FYEKMQ (reference sequence). CDR3 in DNA: TGTGCCAGCAGCTTGGACGAGGGAGAACAAGAGACCCAGTACTTC. Its translation: CASSLDEGEQETQYF.

This clonotype occurred many times. This chain connects TRBV19 to TRBJ1-5, with D possibly matching TRBD1 (5 bases). Germline V lookup: CDR1 LNHDA, CDR2 SQIVND (reference sequence). The CDR3 is made up of 15 amino acids. V lost 5 bases, J lost 1 base, and 12 bases lay in between. CDR3 region: CASSVGTGSNQPQHF. Written as DNA, the CDR3 is TGTGCCAGTAGTGTAGGGACCGGGAGCAATCAGCCCCAGCATTTT.

Of note for this clonotype: With a much larger clone just one base away, this may be a read error. The chain employs TRBV6-6 and TRBJ2-5; 10 bases map to TRBD2. Germline CDR1 MNHNY, CDR2 SVGAGI (reference sequence). This CDR3 has 16 amino acids. Germline trimming cut 4 bases from V and 9 bases from J; bases unmatched to any gene: 14. The CDR3 DNA is TGTGCCAGCAGTTTCGCCTTAGCGGGAGGCCGGGATGCCCAGTACTTC. Translating gives CASSFALAGGRDAQYF.

This clonotype was counted many times. This rearrangement joins TRBV28 to TRBJ1-1; D unresolved. CDR1 is MDHEN and CDR2 is SYDVKM in the germline V gene. The germline V and J ends were trimmed by 7 bases and 4 bases, with 19 bases remaining between them. This CDR3 comprises 15 residues. CDR3 sequence reads: CASIMGSTGGTEAFF. The CDR3 nucleotides are TGTGCCAGCATCATGGGGTCCACCGGAGGCACTGAAGCTTTCTTT. The whole variable domain, filled in from reference TRBV28 and TRBJ1-1, reads DVKVTQSSRYLVKRTGEKVFLECVQDMDHENMFWYRQDPGLGLRLIYFSYDVKMKEKGDIPEGYSVSREKKERFSLILESASTNQTSMYLCASIMGSTGGTEAFFGQGTRLTVV.

This clonotype was seen at least ten times. This chain joins TRBV7-2 and TRBJ1-1; a possible D gene is TRBD1 (5 bases). CDR1 is SGHTA, CDR2 FQGNSA, per germline. The CDR3 sequence is 14 residues long. Trimming left V 1 base short and J 10 bases short, with 16 bases between. The CDR3 region is CASSLDRQKGSAFF. The DNA for the CDR3 is TGTGCCAGCAGCTTAGACAGGCAAAAAGGATCAGCTTTCTTT.

The CDR3 sequence: CSVGQGGTQYF. The DNA for the CDR3 is TGCAGCGTTGGACAGGGGGGTACGCAGTATTTT. The J gene is TRBJ2-3, the V gene TRBV29-1; 9 nucleotides line up with TRBD1. The V gene end was trimmed by 4 bases and the J gene end by 8 bases; junction bases not matched to a gene: 1. This CDR3 has 11 amino acids. The germline V gene encodes CDR1 SQVTM and CDR2 ANQGSEA.

About this clonotype: This likely comes from a read error, as the CDR3 has no conserved phenylalanine or tryptophan at its end. No DNA is shown, since the ends of the CDR3 on it are uncertain; the CDR3 is the one TCRdb lists. V gene TRBV11-2 combines with J gene TRBJ2-6; the D call in the table, TRBD1, was not verified against the DNA. Germline lookup yields CDR1 SGHAT and CDR2 FQNNGV. The CDR3 contains 11 residues when both ends are counted. CDR3 sequence reads: CASSRAGTGAR.

A word on this clonotype: At one end the junction does not follow the germline gene, possibly because of a read error. CDR3 DNA sequence: TGTGCCACCAGCAGCTTGGTTGACAGTGGCTCTGGAAACACCATATATTTT. It yields the protein CATSSLVDSGSGNTIYF. This chain joins TRBV7-9 and TRBJ1-3; maybe TRBD1 (5 bases). This CDR3 is 17 amino acids long. Germline CDR1 reads SEHNR; CDR2 reads FQNEAQ (reference sequence).

CDR3 region: CASSPGKVAAYNEQFF. The DNA for the CDR3 is TGTGCCAGCAGCCCTGGGAAAGTAGCAGCTTACAATGAGCAGTTCTTC. The chain combines TRBV12-3 or TRBV12-4 with TRBJ2-1; D gene unclear. Trimming removed 6 bases from V and 4 bases from J, with 19 bases in between. The length of the CDR3 is 16 residues.

The chain couples TRBV7-6 to TRBJ2-3; 8 nucleotides agree with TRBD2. V dropped 0 bases and J dropped 2; count of bases not matched to a gene: 10. Germline V gene data show CDR1 as SGHVS and CDR2 as FNYEAQ. The CDR3 is made up of 18 amino acids. In DNA, the CDR3 is TGTGCCAGCAGCTTAGCATCTACTAGCGGAACCTCCACAGATACGCAGTATTTT. Translated, it gives CASSLASTSGTSTDTQYF.

The V gene is TRBV2, the J gene TRBJ1-1; possible D gene TRBD1, 5 bases. The CDR3 loop spans 13 amino acids. Germline CDR1 SNHLY, CDR2 FYNNEI. Trimming took off 2 bases at V and 10 bases at J, with 14 bases between the two ends. The CDR3 DNA sequence: TGTGCCAGCAGTGAACCGGGGGACTTTGGAGCTTTCTTT. It yields the protein CASSEPGDFGAFF. Drawing the rest from reference TRBV2 and TRBJ1-1, the complete variable domain is EPEVTQTPSHQVTQMGQEVILRCVPISNHLYFYWYRQILGQKVEFLVSFYNNEISEKSEIFDDQFSVERPDGSNFTLKIRSTKLEDSAMYFCASSEPGDFGAFFGQGTRLTVV.

The J gene is TRBJ2-2, the V gene TRBV7-2, with 8 bases aligning to TRBD1. Trimming cost V 5 bases and J 2 bases; bases outside gene matches: 4. This CDR3 is built from 15 residues. In germline, CDR1 is SGHTA, CDR2 FQGNSA. The CDR3 bases are TGTGCCAGCAGCCCTGGACAGGGCAACACCGGGGAGCTGTTTTTT. Translating gives CASSPGQGNTGELFF.

The chain joins TRBV15 to TRBJ2-1, with D possibly TRBD2 on 6 matching bases. Germline V gene data show CDR1 as LNHNV and CDR2 as YYDKDF (reference sequence). CDR3 length: 14 amino acids. The ends were cut back, 2 bases at V and 3 bases at J, with 8 bases in the middle. The CDR3 sequence: CATSRSGLYNEQFF. The CDR3 nucleotides are TGTGCCACCAGCAGATCGGGACTCTACAATGAGCAGTTCTTC. Variable domain in full (rest from reference TRBV15 and TRBJ2-1): DAMVIQNPRYQVTQFGKPVTLSCSQTLNHNVMYWYQQKSSQAPKLLFHYYDKDFNNEADTPDNFQSRRPNTSFCFLDIRSPGLGDTAMYLCATSRSGLYNEQFFGPGTRLTVL.

This clonotype appeared once. The chain has TRBV29-1 and TRBJ1-3; TRBD1 agrees at 7 bases. Germline CDR1 reads SQVTM; CDR2 reads ANQGSEA. V lost 2 bases to trimming and J lost 5 bases; unmatched junction nucleotides: 0. The CDR3 length is 12 residues. CDR3 sequence reads: CSVERGRNTIYF. In DNA form, the CDR3 reads TGCAGCGTTGAAAGGGGGCGAAACACCATATATTTT.

The chain combines TRBV20-1 with TRBJ1-3, with D unresolved. Germline V gene sequence: CDR1 DFQATT, CDR2 SNEGSKA (reference sequence). CDR3 length equals 13 residues. V gave up 6 bases and J gave up 4 bases, with 13 bases separating them. The DNA for the CDR3 is TGCAGTGCGAGCAGACTAGCGGGAAACACCATATATTTT. Its translation is CSASRLAGNTIYF.

This clonotype was picked up many times. A read error may account for a junction end that differs from germline. This rearrangement joins TRBV7-2 to TRBJ2-2; D call uncertain. Germline CDR1 is SGHTA and CDR2 is FQGNSA. The CDR3 extends over 15 amino acids. CDR3 in DNA: TGCGCCAGCAGCCAAGAGTTGTTATCGGCCGGGGAGCTGTTTTTT. It is translated as CASSQELLSAGELFF.

The rearrangement joins TRBV20-1 to TRBJ2-3, with D unclear. The germline CDR1 and CDR2 sequences are DFQATT and SNEGSKA (reference sequence). The V end lost 5 bases, the J end lost 3 bases, and 3 bases lay between the germline ends. This CDR3 is built from 10 residues. CDR3: CSAGTDTQYF. The CDR3 DNA sequence: TGCAGTGCTGGTACAGATACGCAGTATTTT.

The V gene is TRBV10-2, the J gene TRBJ1-3, with D unresolved. Germline CDR1 and CDR2: WSHSY and SAAADI. This CDR3 region has 12 residues. The V and J ends lost 10 bases and 8 bases respectively, with 15 bases between them. The CDR3 sequence: CAIRPHRDTIYF. In DNA form, the CDR3 reads TGCGCCATCAGACCCCACCGGGACACCATATATTTT.

The rearrangement links TRBV7-9 to TRBJ1-4; D might be TRBD1 (6 bases). Trimming left V 7 bases short and J 3 bases short, with 12 bases between. Germline loops: CDR1 SEHNR, CDR2 FQNEAQ (reference sequence). The CDR3 totals 14 residues. This CDR3 reads CASNKGQPNEKLFF. In DNA, the CDR3 is TGTGCCAGCAATAAAGGACAGCCTAATGAAAAACTGTTTTTT.